This T cell receptor beta chain was identified in a study of shared clonotypes between healthy human individuals. Whole-study context: Those who served as donors were a couple of women and a few men between the ages of 18 and 49. Whole-study findings and limits: It was the few donors that limited the genetic and exposure-history diversity represented.

Comment on this clone: Its antigen is not known.

The method was immunoSEQ multiplex PCR; TCRdb's version includes in-frame clones alone and lacks a portion of them. Here the sample spans fewer than 650,000 clones, 76% being singletons. The CDR3 is made up of 15 amino acids. Germline CDR1 MDHEN, CDR2 SYDVKM. HIV-negative, healthy adults without recent acute infections or vaccinations were the donors. What was sequenced was PBMCs. The receptor was isolated from a woman aged 40 to 50 in good health. Some clones in this sample may be carry-over from other donors' samples. The V and J genes are TRBV28 and TRBJ2-5; D possibly uses TRBD1 or TRBD2 (5 bases each). Near its end, the DNA agrees better with TRBJ2-7, so the J call may be wrong. Here the CDR3 reads CASSLWGQGEIEQYF. Written as DNA, the CDR3 is TGTGCCAGCAGTTTGTGGGGCCAGGGAGAAATCGAGCAGTACTTC.